The present T cell receptor (beta chain) was sequenced within a study of cytomegalovirus exposure and HLA in healthy donors. The PCR employed 60 Vbeta primers together with 13 Jbeta primers. Profiling relied on immunoSEQ multiplex PCR, and the TCRdb table lists in-frame clones only, not all of them. In the table there are around 110,000 clones, around 77% of which are singletons. Looked up from germline, CDR1 is LNHDA and CDR2 is SQIVND (reference sequence). The CDR3 runs to 14 residues. Trimming took 6 bases from V and 3 from J, leaving 15 bases between them. The source of this sequence is a young man in good health and CMV-seronegative. Sequenced: PBMCs. The gene calls are TRBV19 and TRBJ2-7; D is perhaps TRBD1 (6 bases). CDR3 in amino acids: CASSPLGAVYEQYF. As DNA, the CDR3 is TGTGCCAGTAGCCCCCTGGGGGCGGTCTACGAGCAGTACTTC. The full variable domain, completed using reference TRBV19 and TRBJ2-7, is DGGITQSPKYLFRKEGQNVTLSCEQNLNHDAMYWYRQDPGQGLRLIYYSQIVNDFQKGDIAEGYSVSREKKESFPLTVTSAQKNPTAFYLCASSPLGAVYEQYFGPGTRLTVT.